This T cell receptor beta chain originates from a study of blood T cell repertoires in COVID-19. Study-wide background: Samples came from the United States, Italy and Spain, spanning acute and convalescent COVID-19. The cDNA or gDNA used as material had been derived from T cells, B-cell-depleted T cells, or PBMCs.

Clinical history reported by participants formed the basis on which cohorts were assigned. Original processing methods: Amplified reference gene primers provided the basis for estimating nucleated cell counts. The assay was immunoSEQ multiplex PCR, and TCRdb's table has in-frame clones only and misses some. Clone size and V and J calls were adopted from that table, with D and trimming inferred from the DNA. The profile covers approximately 230,000 clones, with around 87% appearing a single time and about 6.9% taken by the ten largest. Germline V lookup: CDR1 SEHNR, CDR2 FQNEAQ (reference sequence). The CDR3 sequence is 14 residues long. V dropped 2 bases and J dropped 8 bases, with 15 bases sitting between them.

This TCR derives from a young woman with acute COVID-19. The sample taken for sequencing was PBMCs or T cells enriched from blood (not recorded which). This chain connects TRBV7-9 to TRBJ1-1; a weak D match, TRBD1 (6 bases). The CDR3 sequence: CASSLISGGREAFF. The CDR3 nucleotides are TGTGCCAGCAGCTTAATATCTGGGGGCCGCGAAGCTTTCTTT.